This TCR beta chain was recorded in a study of T cells after yellow fever vaccination. Findings and caveats of the study: Though it reached lower strength, the secondary response hit its peak faster, day 5 versus 15. Contamination by abundant bulk-population clonotypes could be present in FACS-sorted repertoires.

Researchers made TCR cDNA using 5'RACE template switching, and this step added a universal primer site and UMIs. TCRdb passed the 5' RACE reads through MiXCR, listing each CDR3 protein once. The sample records hundreds of thousands of distinct CDR3 sequences, 13% being singletons. The length of the CDR3 is 14 residues. CDR1 and CDR2 (germline): MNHNS, SASEGT. V was pared by 7 bases and J by 1 base, with 10 bases between. Comment on this clonotype: Antigen unknown.

This chain uses TRBV6-1 with TRBJ2-2; D possibly corresponds to TRBD1 (5 bases). The sequences come from PBMCs, collected on the day of the yellow fever booster vaccination. The clonotype originates from a young man who received the YFV17D yellow fever vaccine. In DNA, the CDR3 is TGTGCCAGCAACCTCAGGGTGAACACCGGGGAGCTGTTTTTT. This sequence encodes CASNLRVNTGELFF.